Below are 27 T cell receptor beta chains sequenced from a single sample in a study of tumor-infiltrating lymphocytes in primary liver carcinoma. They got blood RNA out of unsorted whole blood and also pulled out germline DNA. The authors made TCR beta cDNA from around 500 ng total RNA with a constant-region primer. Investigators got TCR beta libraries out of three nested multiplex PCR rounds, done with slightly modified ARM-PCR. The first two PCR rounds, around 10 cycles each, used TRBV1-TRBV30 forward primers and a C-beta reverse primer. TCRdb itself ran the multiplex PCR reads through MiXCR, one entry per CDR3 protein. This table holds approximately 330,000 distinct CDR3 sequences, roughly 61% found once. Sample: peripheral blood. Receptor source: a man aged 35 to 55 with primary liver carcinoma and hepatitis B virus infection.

CDR3 region: CASSLAHEVGYTF. DNA for the CDR3: TGTGCCAGCAGCTTAGCGCATGAGGTGGGCTACACCTTC. The chain recombines TRBV7-8 with TRBJ1-2; no clear D gene. From germline, CDR1 is SGHVS and CDR2 FQNEAQ. V was shortened by 0 bases and J by 8 bases, with 10 bases between the two germline ends. The CDR3 runs 13 residues. Using reference TRBV7-8 and TRBJ1-2 for the parts outside the CDR3, the full variable domain is GAGVSQSPRYKVAKRGQDVALRCDPISGHVSLFWYQQALGQGPEFLTYFQNEAQLDKSGLPSDRFFAERPEGSVSTLKIQRTQQEDSAVYLCASSLAHEVGYTFGSGTRLTVV.

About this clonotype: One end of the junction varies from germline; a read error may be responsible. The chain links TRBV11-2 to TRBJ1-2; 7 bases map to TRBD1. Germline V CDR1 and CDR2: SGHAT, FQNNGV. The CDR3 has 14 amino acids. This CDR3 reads CGSSLGTVNYGYTF. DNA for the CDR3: TGTGGCAGCAGCCTAGGGACAGTAAACTATGGCTACACCTTC.

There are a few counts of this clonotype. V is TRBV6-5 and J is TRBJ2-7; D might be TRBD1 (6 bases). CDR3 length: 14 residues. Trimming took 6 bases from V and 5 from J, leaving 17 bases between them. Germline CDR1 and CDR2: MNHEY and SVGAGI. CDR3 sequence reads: CASSQSDRLNEQYF. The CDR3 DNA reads TGTGCCAGCAGCCAATCAGACAGGTTGAACGAGCAGTACTTC.

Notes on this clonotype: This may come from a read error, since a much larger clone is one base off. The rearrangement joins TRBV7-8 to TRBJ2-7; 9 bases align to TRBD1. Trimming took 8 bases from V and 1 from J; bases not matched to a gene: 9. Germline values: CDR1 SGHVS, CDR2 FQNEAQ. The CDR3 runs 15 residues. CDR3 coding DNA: TGTGCCAGCTCCCCAAGCGGGACAGGGTCCTACGAGCAGTACTTC. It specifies CASSPSGTGSYEQYF.

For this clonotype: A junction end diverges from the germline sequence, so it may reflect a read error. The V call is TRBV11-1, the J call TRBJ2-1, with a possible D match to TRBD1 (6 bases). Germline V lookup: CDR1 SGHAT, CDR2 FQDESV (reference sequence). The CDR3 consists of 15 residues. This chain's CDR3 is CVSSTQRGQLGEQFF. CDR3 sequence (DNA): TGTGTCAGCAGCACTCAAAGGGGACAACTGGGTGAGCAGTTCTTC.

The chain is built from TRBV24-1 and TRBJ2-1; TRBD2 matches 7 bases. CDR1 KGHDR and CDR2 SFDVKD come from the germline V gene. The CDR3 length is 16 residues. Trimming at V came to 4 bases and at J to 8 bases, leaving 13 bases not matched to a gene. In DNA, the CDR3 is TGTGCCACCAGTGACCCTCTCAGCGGGACGATGGATGAGCAGTTCTTC. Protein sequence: CATSDPLSGTMDEQFF.

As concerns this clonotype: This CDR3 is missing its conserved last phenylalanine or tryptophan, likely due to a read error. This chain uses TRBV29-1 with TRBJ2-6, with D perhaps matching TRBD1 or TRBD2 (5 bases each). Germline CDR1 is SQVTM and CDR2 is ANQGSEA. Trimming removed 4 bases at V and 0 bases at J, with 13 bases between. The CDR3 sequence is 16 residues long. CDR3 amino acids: CSVVNRDPSGANVLTL. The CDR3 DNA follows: TGCAGCGTTGTAAATAGGGACCCCTCTGGGGCCAACGTCCTGACTCTC.

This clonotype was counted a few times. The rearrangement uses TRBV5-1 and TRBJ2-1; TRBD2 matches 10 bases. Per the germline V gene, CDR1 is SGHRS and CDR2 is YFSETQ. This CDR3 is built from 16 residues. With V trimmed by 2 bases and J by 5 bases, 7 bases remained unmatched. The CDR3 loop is CASSFPTSGRNNEQFF. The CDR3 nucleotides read TGCGCCAGCAGCTTCCCGACTAGCGGGCGAAACAATGAGCAGTTCTTC. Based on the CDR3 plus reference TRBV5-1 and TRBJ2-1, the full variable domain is KAGVTQTPRYLIKTRGQQVTLSCSPISGHRSVSWYQQTPGQGLQFLFEYFSETQRNKGNFPGRFSGRQFSNSRSEMNVSTLELGDSALYLCASSFPTSGRNNEQFFGPGTRLTVL.

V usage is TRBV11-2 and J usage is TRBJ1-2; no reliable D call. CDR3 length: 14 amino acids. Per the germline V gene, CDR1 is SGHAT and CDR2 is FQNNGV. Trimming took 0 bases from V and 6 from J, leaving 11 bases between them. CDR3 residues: CASSLEIMDHGYTF. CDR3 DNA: TGTGCCAGCAGCTTAGAGATCATGGACCATGGCTACACCTTC.

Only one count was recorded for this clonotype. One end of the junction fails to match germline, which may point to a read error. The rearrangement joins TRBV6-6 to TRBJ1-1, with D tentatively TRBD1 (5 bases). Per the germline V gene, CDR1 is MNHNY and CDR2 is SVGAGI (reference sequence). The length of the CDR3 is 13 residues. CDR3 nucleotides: TGTGCCGGCAGCCGGACCTGGGACGCTGAAGCTTTCTTT. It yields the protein CAGSRTWDAEAFF.

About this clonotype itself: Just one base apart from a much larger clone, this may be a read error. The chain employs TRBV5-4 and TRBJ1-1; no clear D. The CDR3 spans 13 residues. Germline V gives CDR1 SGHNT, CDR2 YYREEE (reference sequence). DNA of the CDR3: TGTGCCAGTCGGACGGGCGGAAACATTGAAGCTTTCTTT. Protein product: CASRTGGNIEAFF.

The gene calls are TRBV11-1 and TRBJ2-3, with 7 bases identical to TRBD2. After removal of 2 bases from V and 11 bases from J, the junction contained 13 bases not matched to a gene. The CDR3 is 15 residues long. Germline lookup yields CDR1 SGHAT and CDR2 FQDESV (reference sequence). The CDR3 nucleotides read TGTGCCAGCAGCTTAAAGTGGGAGGGCTTAAATATGCAGTATTTT. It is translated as CASSLKWEGLNMQYF.

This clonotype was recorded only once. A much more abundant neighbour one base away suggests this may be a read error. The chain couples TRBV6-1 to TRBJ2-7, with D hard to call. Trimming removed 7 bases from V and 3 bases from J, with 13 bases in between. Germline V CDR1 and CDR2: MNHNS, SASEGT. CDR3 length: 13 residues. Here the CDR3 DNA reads TGTGCCAGCACCCCACCGCAGAGCTACGAGCAGTACTTC. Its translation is CASTPPQSYEQYF.

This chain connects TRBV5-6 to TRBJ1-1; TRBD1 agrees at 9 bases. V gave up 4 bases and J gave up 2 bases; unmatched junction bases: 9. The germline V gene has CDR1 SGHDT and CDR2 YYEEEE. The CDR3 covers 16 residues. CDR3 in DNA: TGTGCCAGCAGCACGGGGACAGGGACGTTTAACACTGAAGCTTTCTTT. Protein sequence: CASSTGTGTFNTEAFF.

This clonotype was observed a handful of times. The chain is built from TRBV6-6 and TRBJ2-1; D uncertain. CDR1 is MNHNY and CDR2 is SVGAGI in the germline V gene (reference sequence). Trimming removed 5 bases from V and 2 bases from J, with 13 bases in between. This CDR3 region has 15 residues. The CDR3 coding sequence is TGTGCCAGCAGTCTCTCGACAAATACCTACAATGAGCAGTTCTTC. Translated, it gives CASSLSTNTYNEQFF.

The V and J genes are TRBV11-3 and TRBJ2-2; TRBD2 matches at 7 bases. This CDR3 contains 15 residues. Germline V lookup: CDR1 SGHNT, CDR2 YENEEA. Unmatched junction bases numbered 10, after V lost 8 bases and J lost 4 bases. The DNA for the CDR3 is TGTGCCAGCGGGGAGGCGGGAGAAGGCACCGGGGAGCTGTTTTTT. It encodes CASGEAGEGTGELFF.

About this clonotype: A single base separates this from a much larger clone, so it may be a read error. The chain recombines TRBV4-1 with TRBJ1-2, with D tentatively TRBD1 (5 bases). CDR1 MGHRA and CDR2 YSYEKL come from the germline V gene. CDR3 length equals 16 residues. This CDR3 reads CTSSQDGGGSSYGYTF. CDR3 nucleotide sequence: TGCACCAGCAGCCAAGATGGGGGGGGGTCTTCCTATGGCTACACCTTC.

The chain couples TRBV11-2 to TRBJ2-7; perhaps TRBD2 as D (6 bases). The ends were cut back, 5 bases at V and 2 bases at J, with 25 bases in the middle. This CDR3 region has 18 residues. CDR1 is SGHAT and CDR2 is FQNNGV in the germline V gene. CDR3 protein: CASSRGSLSGAIPYEQYF. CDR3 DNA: TGTGCCAGCAGCCGAGGATCGCTATCGGGAGCAATTCCCTACGAGCAGTACTTC. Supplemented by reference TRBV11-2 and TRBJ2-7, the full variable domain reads EAGVAQSPRYKIIEKRQSVAFWCNPISGHATLYWYQQILGQGPKLLIQFQNNGVVDDSQLPKDRFSAERLKGVDSTLKIQPAKLEDSAVYLCASSRGSLSGAIPYEQYFGPGTRLTVT.

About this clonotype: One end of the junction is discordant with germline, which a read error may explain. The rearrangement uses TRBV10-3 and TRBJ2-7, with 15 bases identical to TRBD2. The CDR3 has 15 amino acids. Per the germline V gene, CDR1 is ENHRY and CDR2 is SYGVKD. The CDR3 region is CTIRGTSGRNYEQYF. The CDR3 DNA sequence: TGTACCATCAGGGGGACTAGCGGGAGGAACTACGAGCAGTACTTC.

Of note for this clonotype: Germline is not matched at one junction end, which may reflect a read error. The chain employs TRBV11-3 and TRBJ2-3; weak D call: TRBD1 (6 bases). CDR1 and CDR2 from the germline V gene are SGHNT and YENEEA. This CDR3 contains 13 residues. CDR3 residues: CASSPGQTDAQYF. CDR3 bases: TGTGCGAGCAGCCCGGGACAAACAGATGCGCAGTATTTT.

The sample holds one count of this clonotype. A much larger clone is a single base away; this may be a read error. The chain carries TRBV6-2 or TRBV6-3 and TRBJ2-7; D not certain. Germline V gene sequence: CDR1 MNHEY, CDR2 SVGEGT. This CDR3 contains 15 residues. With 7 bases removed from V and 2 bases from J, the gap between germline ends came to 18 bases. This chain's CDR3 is CASTYRSADTYEQYF. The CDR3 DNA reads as TGTGCCAGCACCTACCGGTCGGCAGATACCTACGAGCAGTACTTC.

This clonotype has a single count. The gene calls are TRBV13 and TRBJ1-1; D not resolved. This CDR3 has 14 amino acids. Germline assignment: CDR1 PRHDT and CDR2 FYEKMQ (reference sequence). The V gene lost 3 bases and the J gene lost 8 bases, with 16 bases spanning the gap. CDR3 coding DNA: TGTGCCAGCAGCTTTATCATCGACGGCATCGAAGCTTTCTTT. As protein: CASSFIIDGIEAFF.

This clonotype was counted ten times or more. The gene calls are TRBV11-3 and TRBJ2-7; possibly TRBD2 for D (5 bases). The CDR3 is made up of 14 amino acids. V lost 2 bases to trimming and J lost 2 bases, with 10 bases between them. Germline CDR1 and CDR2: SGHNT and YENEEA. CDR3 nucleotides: TGTGCCAGCAGCTTACGGGGTCCGACCTACGAGCAGTACTTC. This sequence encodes CASSLRGPTYEQYF. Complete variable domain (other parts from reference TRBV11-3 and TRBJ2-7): EAGVVQSPRYKIIEKKQPVAFWCNPISGHNTLYWYLQNLGQGPELLIRYENEEAVDDSQLPKDRFSAERLKGVDSTLKIQPAELGDSAVYLCASSLRGPTYEQYFGPGTRLTVT.

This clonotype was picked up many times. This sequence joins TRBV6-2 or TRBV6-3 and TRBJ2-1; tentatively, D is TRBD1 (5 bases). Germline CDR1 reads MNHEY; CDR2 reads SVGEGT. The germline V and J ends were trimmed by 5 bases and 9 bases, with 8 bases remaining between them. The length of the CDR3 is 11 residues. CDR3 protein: CASSNRGEQFF. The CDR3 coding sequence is TGTGCCAGCAGTAATAGGGGTGAGCAGTTCTTC.

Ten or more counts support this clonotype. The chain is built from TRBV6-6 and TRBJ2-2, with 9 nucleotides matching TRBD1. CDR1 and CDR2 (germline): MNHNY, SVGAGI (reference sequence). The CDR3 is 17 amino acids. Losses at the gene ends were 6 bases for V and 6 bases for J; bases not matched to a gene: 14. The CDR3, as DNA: TGTGCCAGCAGCCGAGGCGGGACAGGGCGGGTCGCCGGGGAGCTGTTTTTT. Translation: CASSRGGTGRVAGELFF.

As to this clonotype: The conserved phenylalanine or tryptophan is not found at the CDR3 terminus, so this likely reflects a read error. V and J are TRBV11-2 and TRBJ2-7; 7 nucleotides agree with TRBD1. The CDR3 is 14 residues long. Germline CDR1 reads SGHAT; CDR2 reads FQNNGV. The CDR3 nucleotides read TGTGCCAACAGCACCCAGGGGGATTCCTACGAGCAGTACTCC. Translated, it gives CANSTQGDSYEQYS.

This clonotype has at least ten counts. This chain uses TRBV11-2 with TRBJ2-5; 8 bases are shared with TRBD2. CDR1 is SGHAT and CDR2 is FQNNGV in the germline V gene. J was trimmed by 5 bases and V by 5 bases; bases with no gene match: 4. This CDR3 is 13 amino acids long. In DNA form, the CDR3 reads TGTGCCAGCAGCCGAAGCGGGAGTGAGACCCAGTACTTC. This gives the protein CASSRSGSETQYF.